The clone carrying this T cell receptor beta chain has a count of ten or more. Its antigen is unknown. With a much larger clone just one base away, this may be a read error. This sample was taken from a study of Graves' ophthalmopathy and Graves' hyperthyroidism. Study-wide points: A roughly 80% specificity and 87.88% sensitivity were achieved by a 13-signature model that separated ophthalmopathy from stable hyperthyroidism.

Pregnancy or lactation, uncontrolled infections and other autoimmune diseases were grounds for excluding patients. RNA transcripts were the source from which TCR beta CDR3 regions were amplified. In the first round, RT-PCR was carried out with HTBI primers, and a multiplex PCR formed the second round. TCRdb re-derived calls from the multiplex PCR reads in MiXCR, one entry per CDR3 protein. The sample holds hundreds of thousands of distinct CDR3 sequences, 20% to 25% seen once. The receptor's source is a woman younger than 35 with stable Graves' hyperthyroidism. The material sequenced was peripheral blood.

CDR3: CASSSASGETQYF. As DNA, the CDR3 is TGTGCCAGCAGCTCGGCTAGCGGGGAGACCCAGTACTTC. This rearrangement joins TRBV7-3 to TRBJ2-5, with 8 nucleotides matching TRBD2. CDR1 is SGHTA, CDR2 FQGTGA, per germline. After removal of 4 bases from V and 5 bases from J, the junction contained 3 bases not matched to a gene. The CDR3 is 13 amino acids. The entire variable domain, with the rest obtained from reference TRBV7-3 and TRBJ2-5, is as follows: GAGVSQTPSNKVTEKGKYVELRCDPISGHTALYWYRQSLGQGPEFLIYFQGTGAADDSGLPNDRFFAVRPEGSVSTLKIQRTERGDSAVYLCASSSASGETQYFGPGTRLLVL.